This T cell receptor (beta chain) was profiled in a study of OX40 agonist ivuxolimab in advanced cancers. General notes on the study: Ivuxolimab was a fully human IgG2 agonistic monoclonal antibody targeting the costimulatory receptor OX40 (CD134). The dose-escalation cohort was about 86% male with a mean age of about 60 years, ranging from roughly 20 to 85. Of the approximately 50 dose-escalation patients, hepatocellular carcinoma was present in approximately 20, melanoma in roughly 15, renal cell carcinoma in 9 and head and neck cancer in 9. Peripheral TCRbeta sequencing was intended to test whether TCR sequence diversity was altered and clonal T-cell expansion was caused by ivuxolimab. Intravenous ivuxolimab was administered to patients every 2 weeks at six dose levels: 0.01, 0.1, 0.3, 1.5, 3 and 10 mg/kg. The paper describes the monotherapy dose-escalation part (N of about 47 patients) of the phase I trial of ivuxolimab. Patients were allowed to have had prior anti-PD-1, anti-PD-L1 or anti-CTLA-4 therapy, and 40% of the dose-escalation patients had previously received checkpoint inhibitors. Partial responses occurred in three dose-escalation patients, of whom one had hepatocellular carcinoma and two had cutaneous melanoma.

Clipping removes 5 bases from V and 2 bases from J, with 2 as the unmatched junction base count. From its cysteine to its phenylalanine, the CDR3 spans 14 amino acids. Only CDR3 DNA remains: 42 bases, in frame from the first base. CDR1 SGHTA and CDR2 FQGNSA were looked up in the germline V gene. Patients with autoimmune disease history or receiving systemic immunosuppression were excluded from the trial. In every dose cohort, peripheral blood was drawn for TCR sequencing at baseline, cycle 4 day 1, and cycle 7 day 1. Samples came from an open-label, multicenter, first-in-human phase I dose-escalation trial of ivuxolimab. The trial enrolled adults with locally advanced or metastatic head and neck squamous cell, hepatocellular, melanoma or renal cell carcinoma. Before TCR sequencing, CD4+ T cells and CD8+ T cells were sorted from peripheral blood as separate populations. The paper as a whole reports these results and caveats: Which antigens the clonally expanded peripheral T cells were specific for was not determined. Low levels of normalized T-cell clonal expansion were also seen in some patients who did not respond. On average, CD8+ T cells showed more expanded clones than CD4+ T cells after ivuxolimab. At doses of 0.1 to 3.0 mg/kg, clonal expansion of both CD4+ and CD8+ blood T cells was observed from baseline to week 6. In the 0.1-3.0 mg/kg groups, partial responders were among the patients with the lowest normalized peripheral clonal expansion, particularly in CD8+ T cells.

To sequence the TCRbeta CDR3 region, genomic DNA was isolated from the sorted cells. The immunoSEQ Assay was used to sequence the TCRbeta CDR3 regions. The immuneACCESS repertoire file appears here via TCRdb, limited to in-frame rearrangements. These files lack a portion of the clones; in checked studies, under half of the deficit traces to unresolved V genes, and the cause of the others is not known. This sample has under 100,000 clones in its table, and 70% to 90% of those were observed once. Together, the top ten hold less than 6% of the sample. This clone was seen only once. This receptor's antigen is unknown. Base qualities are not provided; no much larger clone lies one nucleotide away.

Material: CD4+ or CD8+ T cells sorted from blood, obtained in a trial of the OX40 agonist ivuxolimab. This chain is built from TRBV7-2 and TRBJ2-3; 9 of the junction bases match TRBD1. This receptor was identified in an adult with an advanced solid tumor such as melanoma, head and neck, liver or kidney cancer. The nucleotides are TGTGCCAGCAGCAGGGACAGGGCCACAGATACGCAGTATTTT. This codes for CASSRDRATDTQYF.